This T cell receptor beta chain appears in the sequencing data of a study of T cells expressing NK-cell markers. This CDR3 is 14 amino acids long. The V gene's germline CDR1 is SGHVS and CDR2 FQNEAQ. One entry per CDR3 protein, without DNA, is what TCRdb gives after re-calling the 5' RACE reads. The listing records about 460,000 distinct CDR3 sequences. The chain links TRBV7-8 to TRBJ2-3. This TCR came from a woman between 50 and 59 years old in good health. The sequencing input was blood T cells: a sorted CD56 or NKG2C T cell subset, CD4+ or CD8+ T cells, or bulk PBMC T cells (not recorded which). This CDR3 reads CASSLERRADTQYF.